Shown below are 31 T cell receptor beta chains from a single sample sequenced in a study of vaccination effects on CD4 cells after COVID-19 (dated by TCRdb to 2022 to 2024). To identify antigen-specific CD4+ T cell clonotypes by their expansion, the ViraFEST assay first stimulated PBMC with viral peptide pools and then applied TCR sequencing. After roughly 11 days of culture, CD4+ T cells were isolated with the EasySep CD4+ T cell isolation kit. None of the healthy vaccine recipients had a prior SARS-CoV-2 infection, which was confirmed by nucleocapsid antibody tests that came back negative both before and after vaccination. The library was produced with the immunoSEQ multiplex PCR assay. TCRdb limited this immuneACCESS table to in-frame rearrangements with V and J called. A share of clones is missing; checked studies link under half to unresolved V genes, and the rest is unexplained. The sample table records 35,000 to 40,000 clones; roughly 62% of these occur just once. The ten largest clones represent under 15% of the sample.

Their specific antigens are unknown. Sequencing was performed on CD4+ T cells from PBMCs cultured with HCoV-OC43 spike peptides, taken before COVID-19 vaccination. Per the publication, the cell subset or site label means: HCoV-OC43 spike overlapping peptide pool stimulation. The origin of the receptors is a human donor who received a COVID-19 vaccine.

This chain links TRBV3-1 (or the pseudogene TRBV3-2) with TRBJ1-1, with D uncertain. CDR1 and CDR2 (germline): LGHDT, YNNKEL (reference sequence). The V end was cut by 1 base, the J end by 0 bases, with 9 bases between. The length of the CDR3 is 15 residues. CDR3 in amino acids: CASSQALQLNTEAFF. The CDR3 DNA follows: TGTGCCAGCAGCCAAGCTCTCCAATTGAACACTGAAGCTTTCTTT.

This clone has just one count. The chain carries TRBV5-1 and TRBJ1-1; no reliable D call. V lost 1 base, J lost 1 base, and 11 bases lay in between. Germline-derived CDR1 and CDR2 are SGHRS and YFSETQ. The CDR3 loop spans 15 amino acids. Here the CDR3 DNA reads TGCGCCAGCAGCTTGTATAAGGGCTGGAACACTGAAGCTTTCTTT. It codes for CASSLYKGWNTEAFF.

The table lists this clone with a few counts. The chain has TRBV6-1 and TRBJ2-1, with TRBD2 matching 9 bases. V trimming: 1 base; J trimming: 7 bases; junction bases outside the gene matches: 5. Germline V gene lookup returns CDR1 MNHNS and CDR2 SASEGT. CDR3 length: 15 amino acids. The CDR3 coding sequence is TGTGCCAGCAGTGAAGATGCGGGAGGGCCGAATGAGCAGTTCTTC. Its translation is CASSEDAGGPNEQFF.

In its sample, this clone was seen once. The rearrangement joins TRBV6-6 to TRBJ1-2, with 7 bases matching TRBD1. The CDR3 spans 14 residues. V shed 7 bases and J 4 bases; nucleotides not matched to a gene: 9. Germline CDR1 is MNHNY and CDR2 is SVGAGI (reference sequence). CDR3 in DNA: TGTGCCAGCAAAAACTCACAGGGGCTCTATGGCTACACCTTC. Its protein is CASKNSQGLYGYTF.

This clone showed up just a few times. The rearrangement links TRBV2 to TRBJ2-1; 7 bases fit TRBD2. Trimming cost V 5 bases and J 5 bases; bases outside gene matches: 6. Germline V gene lookup returns CDR1 SNHLY and CDR2 FYNNEI. The CDR3 extends over 14 amino acids. The CDR3 protein is CASSRRLANNEQFF. The CDR3 nucleotides read TGTGCCAGCAGTAGGAGACTAGCAAACAATGAGCAGTTCTTC.

This clone was seen a few times. The chain has TRBV5-1 and TRBJ2-1, with D uncertain. The CDR3 has 14 residues. The V end lost 1 base, the J end lost 2 bases, and 7 bases lay between the germline ends. In germline, CDR1 is SGHRS, CDR2 YFSETQ. Here the CDR3 reads CASSLSGAYNEQFF. CDR3 nucleotide sequence: TGCGCCAGCAGCTTGTCTGGGGCCTACAATGAGCAGTTCTTC.

The rearrangement links TRBV30 to TRBJ1-2; no definite D call. This CDR3 is built from 12 residues. The V gene's germline CDR1 is GTSNPN and CDR2 SVGIG (reference sequence). Trimming took off 3 bases at V and 4 bases at J, with 9 bases between the two ends. CDR3 loop: CAWSPDPYGYTF. Here the CDR3 DNA reads TGTGCCTGGAGCCCGGACCCCTATGGCTACACCTTC.

The genes are TRBV2 and TRBJ2-5; D call uncertain. The V and J ends lost 1 base and 1 base respectively, with 10 bases between them. From germline, CDR1 is SNHLY and CDR2 FYNNEI. This CDR3 has 15 amino acids. CDR3 sequence reads: CASSEEARSQETQYF. In nucleotides, the CDR3 is TGTGCCAGCAGTGAAGAGGCCCGAAGCCAAGAGACCCAGTACTTC.

This chain links TRBV5-1 with TRBJ2-1; 8 positions match TRBD1. The CDR3 runs to 15 residues. V gave up 3 bases and J gave up 5 bases; unmatched junction bases: 7. Per the germline V gene, CDR1 is SGHRS and CDR2 is YFSETQ. CDR3 DNA: TGCGCCAGCAGCTCGACAGGGGTTGTACACAATGAGCAGTTCTTC. Translated: CASSSTGVVHNEQFF.

This clone was seen once. The V gene is TRBV5-1, the J gene TRBJ2-1; 11 bases line up with TRBD1. The CDR3 contains 14 residues. V was clipped by 4 bases and J by 7 bases; unmatched bases: 4. The germline V gene encodes CDR1 SGHRS and CDR2 YFSETQ. CDR3 protein: CASSQGTGGNEQFF. CDR3 nucleotides: TGCGCCAGCAGCCAAGGGACAGGGGGTAATGAGCAGTTCTTC.

The rearrangement joins TRBV2 to TRBJ1-6, with 7 bases lining up with TRBD1. The CDR3 covers 15 residues. With V trimmed by 5 bases and J by 3 bases, 4 bases remained unmatched. Germline CDR1 is SNHLY and CDR2 is FYNNEI. CDR3 coding DNA: TGTGCCAGCAGTTACCGGGACAGCTATAATTCACCCCTCCACTTT. Amino acids: CASSYRDSYNSPLHF.

This chain links TRBV10-2 with TRBJ2-4; 10 positions match TRBD2. V dropped 2 bases and J dropped 1; count of bases not matched to a gene: 8. The CDR3 totals 18 residues. Germline values: CDR1 WSHSY, CDR2 SAAADI. The CDR3 DNA reads TGCGCCAGCAGTGAGGGAGTGGGAGCGGGAGGGGCCAAAAACATTCAGTACTTC. Its protein product is CASSEGVGAGGAKNIQYF.

The chain is built from TRBV12-3 or TRBV12-4 and TRBJ1-1; D is uncertain. The CDR3 consists of 13 residues. Trimming took 5 bases from V and 2 from J, leaving 9 bases between them. The CDR3 DNA is TGTGCCAGCAGTACGACCCTTAACACTGAAGCTTTCTTT. It yields the protein CASSTTLNTEAFF.

The rearrangement links TRBV18 to TRBJ1-2; 7 bases map to TRBD1. The ends lost 7 bases at V and 4 bases at J; junction bases unmatched: 9. Germline loops: CDR1 KGHSH, CDR2 LQKENI. This CDR3 has 14 amino acids. The CDR3 spells CASCPAGGGYGYTF. CDR3 in DNA: TGTGCCAGCTGCCCAGCAGGGGGAGGCTATGGCTACACCTTC.

This chain uses TRBV12-3 or TRBV12-4 with TRBJ1-4; D unclear. The ends were cut back, 4 bases at V and 0 bases at J, with 3 bases in the middle. The CDR3 has 13 amino acids. CDR3 nucleotide sequence: TGTGCCAGCAGTTCCGCAACTAATGAAAAACTGTTTTTT. Protein sequence: CASSSATNEKLFF.

The chain links TRBV9 to TRBJ2-2; 9 positions agree with TRBD2. The length of the CDR3 is 17 residues. V lost 0 bases to trimming and J lost 3 bases; unmatched junction nucleotides: 6. CDR1 and CDR2 from the germline V gene are SGDLS and YYNGEE. The CDR3 loop is CASSVDLRGGYTGELFF. The CDR3 DNA sequence: TGTGCCAGCAGCGTAGACTTGCGGGGGGGATACACCGGGGAGCTGTTTTTT. Full variable domain (rest looked up from reference TRBV9 and TRBJ2-2): DSGVTQTPKHLITATGQRVTLRCSPRSGDLSVYWYQQSLDQGLQFLIQYYNGEERAKGNILERFSAQQFPDLHSELNLSSLELGDSALYFCASSVDLRGGYTGELFFGEGSRLTVL.

The V gene is TRBV7-2, the J gene TRBJ2-3, with 8 positions matching TRBD2. CDR1 and CDR2 (germline): SGHTA, FQGNSA. CDR3 length equals 16 residues. V was clipped by 2 bases and J by 1 base; unmatched bases: 5. The DNA for the CDR3 is TGTGCCAGCAGCTTATTCGCGGGAGGCGGCACAGATACGCAGTATTTT. Amino acids: CASSLFAGGGTDTQYF. Combining the CDR3 with reference TRBV7-2 and TRBJ2-3 gives the whole variable domain GAGVSQSPSNKVTEKGKDVELRCDPISGHTALYWYRQSLGQGLEFLIYFQGNSAPDKSGLPSDRFSAERTGGSVSTLTIQRTQQEDSAVYLCASSLFAGGGTDTQYFGPGTRLTVL.

The rearrangement joins TRBV2 to TRBJ1-4, with a possible D match to TRBD1 (6 bases). Germline-derived CDR1 and CDR2 are SNHLY and FYNNEI. Trimming took off 5 bases at V and 7 bases at J, with 17 bases between the two ends. CDR3 size: 15 residues. In DNA form, the CDR3 reads TGTGCCAGCAGTCAGGACAAGGGGGGCTCTGAAAAACTGTTTTTT. Translating it yields CASSQDKGGSEKLFF.

The rearrangement links TRBV9 to TRBJ2-7, with D perhaps matching TRBD1 (6 bases). Between the trimmed V and J ends, which lost 4 bases and 0 bases, there was a span of 11 bases. This CDR3 spans 14 amino acids. Germline values: CDR1 SGDLS, CDR2 YYNGEE. The CDR3 reads CASSPGTHSYEQYF. The CDR3 DNA reads TGTGCCAGCAGCCCCGGGACACACTCCTACGAGCAGTACTTC. Using reference TRBV9 and TRBJ2-7 for the parts outside the CDR3, the full variable domain is DSGVTQTPKHLITATGQRVTLRCSPRSGDLSVYWYQQSLDQGLQFLIQYYNGEERAKGNILERFSAQQFPDLHSELNLSSLELGDSALYFCASSPGTHSYEQYFGPGTRLTVT.

The CDR3 sequence: CASSPRGTVQETQYF. The DNA for the CDR3 is TGCGCCAGCAGCCCACGAGGGACAGTCCAAGAGACCCAGTACTTC. The chain has TRBV5-1 and TRBJ2-5; 7 nucleotides align to TRBD1. Per the germline V gene, CDR1 is SGHRS and CDR2 is YFSETQ. The V segment lost 4 bases and the J segment 1 base; nucleotides outside the gene matches: 7. This CDR3 has 15 amino acids.

The sample holds a few counts of this clone. The V gene is TRBV7-2, the J gene TRBJ2-7; D is possibly TRBD2 (6 bases). Germline V CDR1 and CDR2: SGHTA, FQGNSA. The length of the CDR3 is 16 residues. V was trimmed by 1 base and J by 4 bases, leaving 17 bases between them. CDR3 region: CASSLGSGVTPYEQYF. The DNA of the CDR3 is TGTGCCAGCAGCTTAGGTAGCGGAGTCACCCCTTACGAGCAGTACTTC.

The gene calls are TRBV18 and TRBJ2-7; D unresolved. Trimming left V 4 bases short and J 6 bases short, with 10 bases between. The CDR3 sequence is 12 residues long. Germline V gene lookup returns CDR1 KGHSH and CDR2 LQKENI. The CDR3 nucleotides read TGTGCCAGCTCACGCGACTCCAGCGAGCAGTACTTC. Translating it yields CASSRDSSEQYF.

This clone appeared a single time. The V call is TRBV28, the J call TRBJ2-3, with a possible D match to TRBD2 (5 bases). V lost 7 bases to trimming and J lost 2 bases, with 25 bases between them. The length of the CDR3 is 18 residues. CDR1 MDHEN and CDR2 SYDVKM come from the germline V gene. The CDR3 DNA reads as TGTGCCAGCAAACCGGGGATCGGAGATTATCGGGACACAGATACGCAGTATTTT. Encoded protein: CASKPGIGDYRDTDTQYF. Based on the CDR3 plus reference TRBV28 and TRBJ2-3, the full variable domain is DVKVTQSSRYLVKRTGEKVFLECVQDMDHENMFWYRQDPGLGLRLIYFSYDVKMKEKGDIPEGYSVSREKKERFSLILESASTNQTSMYLCASKPGIGDYRDTDTQYFGPGTRLTVL.

J is TRBJ2-2 and V is TRBV4-1; perhaps TRBD2 as D (6 bases). Trimming took 4 bases from V and 7 from J, leaving 13 bases between them. Germline V CDR1 and CDR2: MGHRA, YSYEKL. The CDR3 covers 14 residues. The CDR3 DNA follows: TGCGCCAGCAGCCCGGGACTTCTAAACGGGGAGCTGTTTTTT. Amino acid sequence: CASSPGLLNGELFF.

This chain links TRBV7-6 with TRBJ2-1; maybe TRBD2 (5 bases). Per the germline V gene, CDR1 is SGHVS and CDR2 is FNYEAQ. This CDR3 is 16 amino acids long. Trimming shortened V by 0 bases and J by 0 bases, and 9 bases separated the two germline ends. CDR3 region: CASSLARASSYNEQFF. The CDR3 bases are TGTGCCAGCAGCTTAGCGAGGGCTTCCTCCTACAATGAGCAGTTCTTC.

The gene calls are TRBV5-8 and TRBJ2-3, with a possible D match to TRBD1 (5 bases). The germline V and J ends were trimmed by 0 bases and 2 bases, with 10 bases remaining between them. This CDR3 has 15 residues. CDR1 is SGHTS, CDR2 YDEGEE, per germline. The CDR3, as DNA: TGTGCCAGCAGCTTGGTAGGGGCCCTCACAGATACGCAGTATTTT. Its protein is CASSLVGALTDTQYF.

This clone was observed a handful of times. The V and J genes are TRBV19 and TRBJ1-5, with D possibly matching TRBD1 (6 bases). The CDR3 consists of 14 residues. Germline V gene data show CDR1 as LNHDA and CDR2 as SQIVND (reference sequence). V was cut by 5 bases and J by 6 bases, with 14 bases left in between. The CDR3: CASSFQGNGQPQHF. DNA of the CDR3: TGTGCCAGTAGTTTTCAGGGGAACGGTCAGCCCCAGCATTTT.

This chain links TRBV10-3 with TRBJ2-2; D is unclear. The CDR3 has 15 amino acids. V shed 0 bases and J shed 4 bases, with 9 bases lying between them. Germline CDR1 reads ENHRY; CDR2 reads SYGVKD. CDR3 sequence: CAISESTDPTGELFF. The DNA for the CDR3 is TGTGCCATCAGTGAGTCTACGGATCCCACCGGGGAGCTGTTTTTT.

This clone was seen at least ten times. CDR3 in amino acids: CAISAGQGNYNSPLHF. CDR3 coding DNA: TGTGCCATCAGTGCGGGACAGGGCAACTATAATTCACCCCTCCACTTT. The rearrangement links TRBV10-3 to TRBJ1-6; 9 nucleotides align to TRBD1. Germline V gene lookup returns CDR1 ENHRY and CDR2 SYGVKD. Unmatched junction bases numbered 4, after V lost 4 bases and J lost 3 bases. This CDR3 has 16 amino acids.

This clone was counted a few times. The chain is built from TRBV24-1 and TRBJ1-2; D gene unclear. V was clipped by 4 bases and J by 4 bases, with 15 bases between them. The CDR3 extends over 15 amino acids. Per the germline V gene, CDR1 is KGHDR and CDR2 is SFDVKD. The CDR3 nucleotides are TGTGCCACCAGTGACTCCCGGACTGGCGGCTATGGCTACACCTTC. It yields the protein CATSDSRTGGYGYTF.

V is TRBV15 and J is TRBJ2-2, with a possible D match to TRBD2 (5 bases). Germline V lookup: CDR1 LNHNV, CDR2 YYDKDF (reference sequence). The V gene lost 5 bases and the J gene lost 5 bases, with 12 bases spanning the gap. The CDR3 runs 14 residues. CDR3 sequence reads: CATSPLAVTGELFF. The CDR3 DNA reads TGTGCCACCAGCCCGCTAGCCGTAACCGGGGAGCTGTTTTTT.